This entry is about one T cell receptor beta chain. This clonotype was detected a few times. Its antigen target is currently unknown. No clone much larger than this one lies a single base away; base qualities are absent. The protocol used for the library was PCR. The sequencer was an Illumina HiSeq 2500. To normalize quantification of the TCRbeta repertoire, the TCR libraries were built with molecular barcoding that relied on unique molecular identifiers. TCRdb ran its own pipeline on the public reads, namely fastp trimming at Q25 and MiXCR clone calling, and kept in-frame beta chains. For every CDR3 protein sequence, its rows merge into one entry that carries the most common genes and DNA. The sample has about 980,000 distinct CDR3 sequences on record, 25% to 35% of them singletons. Under 30% of the sample lies in the top ten. The cysteine opens and the phenylalanine closes a CDR3 of 14 amino acids. Just CDR3 DNA is preserved here, 42 bases in frame from base 1. CDR1 and CDR2 were assigned from the germline V gene as MNHNS and SASEGT. V is trimmed back by 2 bases and J by 5 bases, and the junction contains 2 bases that no gene match accounts for.

This entry belongs to a study of T-cell reconstitution after alpha-beta-depleted transplantation in children listed by TCRdb under 2016. For the study in its entirety: T-cell immune reconstitution after TCRalphabeta/CD19-depleted allogeneic hematopoietic cell transplantation in children was quantitatively tracked in the study by means of TCR repertoire profiling. Paper-wide results and their limitations: The high TCRbeta diversity at day 60 in some patients was ascribed to recipient T cells and intrathymic progenitors that had survived conditioning. Hyperexpanded clone frequencies declined over subsequent months; after one year, T-cell counts and TCRbeta diversity were mostly attributed to newly produced T cells. About two months after transplant, the apparently early recovery of alphabetaT-cell counts reportedly depended on just several hundred clones that had expanded rapidly and came from non-depleted graft cells.

In light of the paper, this sample's treatment or condition label describes: allogeneic hematopoietic cell transplantation with graft depleted of TCRalphabeta T cells and CD19 B cells. TCRalphabeta/CD19-depleted allogeneic hematopoietic cell grafts were given to the transplant recipients, all of whom were children. The clonotype originates from a boy in the first two years of life who had a stem cell transplant for SCID, so the T cells may come from the graft donor. The chain links TRBV6-1 with TRBJ2-2, with 7 central nucleotides matching TRBD2. The sequencing here drew on PBMCs, mostly from graft donor cells, taken 360 days after TCRalphabeta/CD19-depleted stem cell transplant. This receptor carries the CDR3 CASSERDYTGELFF. The nucleotide sequence is given as TGTGCCAGCAGTGAAAGGGACTATACCGGGGAGCTGTTTTTT.